This paragraph reports one T cell receptor beta chain. This clone was found a few times. It has no known antigen specificity. It has no much larger one-base neighbor in the sample; base qualities were not kept. Preparation of the library involved the immunoSEQ multiplex PCR assay. The paper's data handling went like this. A statistical classification framework was built to diagnose cytomegalovirus status from the catalog of TCR beta chain sequences. TCRdb stores this immuneACCESS table with in-frame sequences only. Part of the clones is absent; in the studies checked, under half of the shortfall reflects unresolved V genes, and no reason is known for the rest. Clone size and V and J calls were adopted from that table, with D and trimming inferred from the DNA. This sample holds 230,000 or so clones; about 86% were observed only once. About 2.7% of the sample comes from the top ten. These data come from a study of cytomegalovirus exposure and HLA in healthy donors (TCRdb year 2017). As for the study more broadly: According to a later analysis, the approximately 130 validation repertoires were produced on the same platform as the 680 or so repertoires of the first cohort. The aim of the study was to test whether cataloging public T cell receptors could identify signatures of past pathogen exposure. Besides the first cohort of 500 to 700 subjects, a separate validation cohort made up of 120 different subjects was used. High-throughput TCR immunosequencing, statistical association of individual TCRs with disease status, and machine learning were combined to predict cytomegalovirus infection status. Results the study describes overall, beyond this receptor: The authors suggested that the approach could potentially be generalized to other disease states and immunological phenotypes. Most TCR sequences were seen in very few donors, while some public TCRs were found in many individuals. The study listed 150 to 200 TCR beta chains as associated with cytomegalovirus. In vitro tests confirmed that a few of the cytomegalovirus-associated TCR beta chains recognize cytomegalovirus antigens. A later analysis lacked HLA typing for the validation cohort, so it scored co-occurrence in that cohort across all 120 repertoires. In a later analysis, TCRs clustered in the first cohort were found to also tend to co-occur in the roughly 110 validation repertoires, with 90% to 95% of cluster scores above 0. In both the original and validation cohorts, the classifier was reported to diagnose cytomegalovirus status with high specificity and sensitivity.

The CDR3 measures 12 amino acids from cysteine to phenylalanine. Only the CDR3 portion is preserved as DNA: 36 bases, with reading frame beginning at the first base. Looking up the germline V gene yields CDR1 SGDLS and CDR2 YYNGEE. The trim is 7 bases for V and 4 bases for J, with a gap of 11 bases between the germline ends. The donors were included in the validation cohort of some 120 subjects, a group kept apart from the approximately 670-subject first cohort. The sequenced sample consisted of PBMCs. The chain couples TRBV9 to TRBJ1-1; the D region possibly corresponds to TRBD1 (5 bases align). This TCR derives from a woman between 18 and 29 years old in good health and CMV-seronegative. Here the CDR3 is given as CASGQGSTEAFF. The DNA reads TGTGCCAGCGGTCAGGGTAGCACTGAAGCTTTCTTT.